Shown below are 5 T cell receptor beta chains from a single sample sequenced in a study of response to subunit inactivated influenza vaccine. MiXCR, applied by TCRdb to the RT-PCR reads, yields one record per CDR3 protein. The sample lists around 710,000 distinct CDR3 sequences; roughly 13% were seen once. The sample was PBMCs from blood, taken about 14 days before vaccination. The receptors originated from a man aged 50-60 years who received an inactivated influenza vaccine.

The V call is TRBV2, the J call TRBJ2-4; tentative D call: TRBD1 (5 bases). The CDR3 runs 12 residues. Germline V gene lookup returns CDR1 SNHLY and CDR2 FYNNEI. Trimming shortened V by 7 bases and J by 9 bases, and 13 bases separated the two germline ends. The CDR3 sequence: CASTQGRTIQYF. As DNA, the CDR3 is TGTGCCAGCACCCAGGGCCGGACCATTCAGTACTTC.

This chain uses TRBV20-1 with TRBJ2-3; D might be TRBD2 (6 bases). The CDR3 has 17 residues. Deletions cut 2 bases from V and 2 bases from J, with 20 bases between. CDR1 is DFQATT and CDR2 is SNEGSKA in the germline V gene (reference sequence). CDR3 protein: CSARISPRGTSTDTQYF. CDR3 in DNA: TGCAGTGCTAGAATATCCCCCCGCGGGACTTCCACAGATACGCAGTATTTT.

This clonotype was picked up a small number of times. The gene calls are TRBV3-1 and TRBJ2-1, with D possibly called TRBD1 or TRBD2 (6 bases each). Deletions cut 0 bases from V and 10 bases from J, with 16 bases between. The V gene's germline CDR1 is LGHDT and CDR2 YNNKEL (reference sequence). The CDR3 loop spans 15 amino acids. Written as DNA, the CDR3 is TGTGCCAGCAGCCAAGACGGGGGCCTCAGAGGGGAGCAGTTCTTC. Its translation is CASSQDGGLRGEQFF.

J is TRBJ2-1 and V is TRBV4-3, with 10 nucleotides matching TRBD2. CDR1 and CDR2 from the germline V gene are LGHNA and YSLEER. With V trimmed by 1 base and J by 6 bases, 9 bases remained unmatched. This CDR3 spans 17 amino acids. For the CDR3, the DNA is TGCGCCAGCAGCCAAGGGGTAGCTAGCGGGGGAGGCAATGAGCAGTTCTTC. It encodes CASSQGVASGGGNEQFF.

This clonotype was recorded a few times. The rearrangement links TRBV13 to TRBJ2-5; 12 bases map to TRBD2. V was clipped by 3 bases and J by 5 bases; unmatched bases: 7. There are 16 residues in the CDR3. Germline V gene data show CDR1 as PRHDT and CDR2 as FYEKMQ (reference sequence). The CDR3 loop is CASSLLASGGAETQYF. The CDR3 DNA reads TGTGCCAGCAGCTTGTTGGCTAGCGGGGGGGCGGAGACCCAGTACTTC.